The following is a T cell receptor beta chain sequence with its context. The data were obtained in a study of T cell changes during pregnancy in multiple sclerosis. Some clones are missing from TCRdb's copy, which holds only in-frame ones; the method was immunoSEQ multiplex PCR. Found here are around 37,000 clones, 90% to 95% of them singletons; the top ten hold 5.5% to 7%. CDR3 size: 13 residues. V was shortened by 3 bases and J by 1 base, with 7 bases between the two germline ends. CDR1 is MNHEY and CDR2 is SMNVEV in the germline V gene (reference sequence). This rearrangement joins TRBV27 to TRBJ2-7; D might be TRBD2 (6 bases). The sequence derives from a female donor with multiple sclerosis, enrolled in a pregnancy study. The specimen comprised CD8+ T cells from peripheral blood mononuclear cells, sampled in the second trimester of pregnancy. DNA for the CDR3: TGTGCCAGCAGTTTCGGGGGTTCCTACGAGCAGTACTTC. This codes for CASSFGGSYEQYF.